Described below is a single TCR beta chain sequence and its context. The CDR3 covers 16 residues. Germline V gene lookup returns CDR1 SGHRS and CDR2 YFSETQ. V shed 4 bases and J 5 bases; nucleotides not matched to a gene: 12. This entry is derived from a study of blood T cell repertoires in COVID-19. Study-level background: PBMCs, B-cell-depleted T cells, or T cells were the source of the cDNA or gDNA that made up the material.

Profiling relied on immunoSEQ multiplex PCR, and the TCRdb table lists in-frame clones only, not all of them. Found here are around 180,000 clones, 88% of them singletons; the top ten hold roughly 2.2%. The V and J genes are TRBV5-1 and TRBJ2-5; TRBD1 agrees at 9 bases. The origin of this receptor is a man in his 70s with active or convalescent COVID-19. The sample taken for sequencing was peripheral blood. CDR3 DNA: TGCGCCAGCAGCCAAGGTGGGGACAGGGTGTTCGAGACCCAGTACTTC. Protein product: CASSQGGDRVFETQYF.